The entry below describes one T cell receptor (beta chain). The source of the sample is a study of blood T cell repertoires in COVID-19. About the research overall: Collection of acute and convalescent COVID-19 samples took place in the United States, Italy and Spain.

This CDR3 spans 21 amino acids. The germline V gene has CDR1 SGHRS and CDR2 YFSETQ. The ends were cut back, 4 bases at V and 10 bases at J, with 36 bases in the middle. Authors' processing steps: How many nucleated cells were present was estimated from reference gene primer amplification. The assay was immunoSEQ multiplex PCR, and TCRdb's table has in-frame clones only and misses some. The V and J calls and clone size come from that table; D and trimming were worked out from the DNA. The sample lists roughly 190,000 clones, 75% to 90% seen once, with 1.1% in the top ten. This sequence originates from a man aged 25-45 years with acute or convalescent COVID-19. Sample: peripheral blood. The gene calls are TRBV5-1 and TRBJ1-6; possible D gene TRBD1, 6 bases. The CDR3, as DNA: TGCGCCAGCAGCAAAAAGATTCAACGGGTGAGGGGGTTTGGAGCCCTATCACCCCTCCACTTT. This translates into CASSKKIQRVRGFGALSPLHF. The variable domain in full, completed from reference TRBV5-1 and TRBJ1-6, reads KAGVTQTPRYLIKTRGQQVTLSCSPISGHRSVSWYQQTPGQGLQFLFEYFSETQRNKGNFPGRFSGRQFSNSRSEMNVSTLELGDSALYLCASSKKIQRVRGFGALSPLHFGNGTRLTVT.